This TCR beta chain derives from a study of regulatory T cells in long-lasting Graves disease. This clonotype has only a few counts. What it binds is unknown. The germline V gene encodes CDR1 LNHDA and CDR2 SQIVND (reference sequence). The CDR3 has 13 amino acids. V trimming: 7 bases; J trimming: 10 bases; junction bases outside the gene matches: 6. Study results and caveats: The analysis examined peripheral blood only and excluded thyroid tissue.

Regarding time point: persistent/refractory GD, antithyroid drugs over 5 years with positive TRAb. With RNA extracted from PBMCs as input, the TCR library was made. American Thyroid Association guidelines served as the basis for diagnosing Graves' disease. Construction of the TCR beta libraries employed iRepertoire HTBI primers in conjunction with Arm-PCR of CDR3 regions. Via MiXCR, TCRdb re-called the multiplex PCR reads, giving one row per CDR3 protein. The profile shows hundreds of thousands of distinct CDR3 sequences, roughly 21% of them singletons. The chain has TRBV19 and TRBJ1-6, with 8 nucleotides matching TRBD1. Sequencing used peripheral blood mononuclear cells (PBMCs), obtained when the disease was refractory, from a patient treated with antithyroid drugs. This clonotype was sampled from a female donor with Graves disease. CDR3 in amino acids: CASKQGGVSPLHF. CDR3 DNA sequence: TGTGCCAGTAAACAGGGGGGAGTGTCACCCCTCCACTTT.